The sample holds a few counts of the clone carrying this T cell receptor beta chain. The antigen is undetermined. This CDR3 is also generated by other DNA sequences in the sample. Authors' data handling: For the immunoSEQ data, sequences were junction-only without quality scores, so filtering differed. The table came from immunoSEQ multiplex PCR; TCRdb's copy has only in-frame clones and leaves some out. The V and J calls and the clone size are those of that table, but D and trimming were determined from the DNA. The sample has 2 million to 2.5 million clones, under 95% seen once; the top ten hold around 0.38%. The CDR3 spans 13 residues. Germline V gene data show CDR1 as KGHSH and CDR2 as LQKENI. The V end was cut by 3 bases, the J end by 3 bases, with 8 bases between. This entry comes from a study of shared clonotypes between healthy human individuals. Points from the study as a whole: Clonotypes not shared had lower generation probabilities than those common to all four donors. Researchers sampled blood only, noting tissue repertoires likely differ.

V usage is TRBV18 and J usage is TRBJ1-1; the D is unclear. The origin of this receptor is a young man in good health. Some clones in this sample may be carry-over from other donors' samples. Sequencing was performed on naive CD4+ T cells from PBMCs. Subset given: CD45RA+ positively selected. In nucleotides, the CDR3 is TGTGCCAGCTCACCTCGCGGCGACACTGAAGCTTTCTTT. Translated: CASSPRGDTEAFF.